The T cell receptor beta chain under discussion was sequenced for a study of T cell repertoires in cytomegalovirus infection. Study background: As its CMV epitopes, the study selected recently identified HLA-C-restricted and well-studied HLA-B-restricted targets. The public TCR beta signatures pointed to both CMV infection and matching HLA type.

Study conclusions and caveats: The cumulative frequency of public TCR beta families distinguished individuals who carried CMV together with the relevant HLA. It was HLA-C-restricted CMV-specific TCR beta clonotypes that dominated the response ex vivo.

About this clonotype itself: The antigen is not known.

One entry per CDR3 protein results from TCRdb running MiXCR on the reads. Of some 800,000 distinct CDR3 sequences listed, around a third are singletons. Per germline, CDR1 SGHVS and CDR2 FNYEAQ. This CDR3 is built from 15 residues. Trimming removed 1 base at V and 8 bases at J, with 15 bases between. The chain couples TRBV7-6 to TRBJ2-1; maybe TRBD2 (7 bases). Material: cultured CD8+ T cells from PBMCs, obtained from culture after CMV antigen stimulation. This clonotype originated in a human donor in good health (CMV status not recorded). Some clones in this sample may be carry-over from other donors' samples. The CDR3 nucleotides read TGTGCCAGCAGCTTAGGGGGGGGGGGCTTTGATGAGCAGTTCTTC. Translation gives CASSLGGGGFDEQFF.